Given below is one T cell receptor beta chain in context. The target antigen is unknown. Time point reported: blood 4 weeks post-SBRT, at nephrectomy. Treatment meaning: 15 Gy SBRT to primary tumor, nephrectomy 4 weeks later. Clear cell pathology was present in this patient's renal cell carcinoma. The protocol was immunoSEQ multiplex PCR, while the TCRdb copy is restricted to in-frame clones and leaves out a portion. This table has around 95,000 clones, more than 65% appearing once. The sample belongs to a study of radiation and T cells in renal cell carcinoma. Study results and limitations: Top tumor clonotypes rose in blood 2 weeks post-radiation, then contracted.

The clonotype comes from a man between 60 and 70 years old with renal cell carcinoma. The specimen was blood, collected from a patient whose treatment included radiotherapy and nephrectomy.

The CDR3 nucleotides read TGTGCCAGCAGCCCCGGTTTAGCGGGGTACACAGATACGCAGTATTTT. Its protein is CASSPGLAGYTDTQYF. The V gene is TRBV5-4, the J gene TRBJ2-3; TRBD2 matches 8 bases. V lost 4 bases, J lost 2 bases, and 9 bases stayed unmatched. The CDR3 consists of 16 residues. Looked up from germline, CDR1 is SGHNT and CDR2 is YYREEE (reference sequence).